This T cell receptor beta chain comes out of a study of T cells after yellow fever vaccination. Findings and caveats of the study: Reappearance after the booster was observed for most primary-vaccination clones (roughly 97% CD4, roughly 90% CD8).

CDR3 size: 17 residues. Germline CDR1 is DFQATT and CDR2 is SNEGSKA (reference sequence). With 3 bases clipped from V and 6 bases from J, the junction kept 17 bases outside the gene matches. Production of TCR cDNA was by 5'RACE template switching, which also added a universal primer site and UMIs. TCRdb fed the 5' RACE reads into MiXCR, producing one record per CDR3 protein. Among about 45,000 distinct CDR3 sequences listed, 6% to 7% were seen once. The sample consisted of CD8+ T cells not binding an NS4B(214-222) dextramer, sorted from PBMCs, taken 45 days after the yellow fever booster vaccination. The chain has TRBV20-1 and TRBJ2-1; TRBD2 matches 7 bases. This clonotype was sampled from a man aged 25-40 years who received the YFV17D yellow fever vaccine. CDR3 DNA sequence: TGCAGTGCTAGGTTCCTAGCGGCCCCCGACCTTCTCAATGAGCAGTTCTTC. This gives the protein CSARFLAAPDLLNEQFF.